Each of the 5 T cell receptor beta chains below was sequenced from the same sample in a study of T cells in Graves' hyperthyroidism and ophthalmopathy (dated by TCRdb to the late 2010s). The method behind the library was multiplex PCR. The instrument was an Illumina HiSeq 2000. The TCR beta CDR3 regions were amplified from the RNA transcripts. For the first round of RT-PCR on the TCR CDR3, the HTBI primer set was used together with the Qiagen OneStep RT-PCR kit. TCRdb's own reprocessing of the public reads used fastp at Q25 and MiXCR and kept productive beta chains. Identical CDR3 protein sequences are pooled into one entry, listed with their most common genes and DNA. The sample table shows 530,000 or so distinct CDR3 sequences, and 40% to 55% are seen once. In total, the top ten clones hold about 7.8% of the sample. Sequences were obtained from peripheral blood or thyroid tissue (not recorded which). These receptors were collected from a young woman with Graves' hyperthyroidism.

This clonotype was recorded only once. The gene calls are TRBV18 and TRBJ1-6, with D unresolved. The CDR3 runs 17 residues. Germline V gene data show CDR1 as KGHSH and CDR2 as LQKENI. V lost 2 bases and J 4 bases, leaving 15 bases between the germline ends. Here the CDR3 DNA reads TGTGCCAGCTCACCATCGAAAGGGTCGAGTTATAATTCACCCCTCCACTTT. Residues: CASSPSKGSSYNSPLHF.

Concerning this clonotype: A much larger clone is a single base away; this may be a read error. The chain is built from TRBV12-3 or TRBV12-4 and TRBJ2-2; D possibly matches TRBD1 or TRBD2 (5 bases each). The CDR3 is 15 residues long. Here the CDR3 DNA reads TGTACCAGCAGTTTCTGGGGGATGAACACCGGGGAGCTGTTTTTT. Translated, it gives CTSSFWGMNTGELFF.

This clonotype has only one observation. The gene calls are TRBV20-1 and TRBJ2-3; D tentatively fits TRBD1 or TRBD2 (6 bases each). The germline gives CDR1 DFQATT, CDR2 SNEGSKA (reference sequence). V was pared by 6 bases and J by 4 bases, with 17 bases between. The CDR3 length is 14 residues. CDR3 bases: TGCAGTGCCAAACTAGCAGGGGCATCAGATACGCAGTATTTT. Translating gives CSAKLAGASDTQYF.

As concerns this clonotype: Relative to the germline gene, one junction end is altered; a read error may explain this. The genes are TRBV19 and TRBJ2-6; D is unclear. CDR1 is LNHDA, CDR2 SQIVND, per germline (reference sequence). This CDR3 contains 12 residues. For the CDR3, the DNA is TGTGCCAGTAGTAGGAGTCAGCCGAACTGGTTCTTC. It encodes CASSRSQPNWFF.

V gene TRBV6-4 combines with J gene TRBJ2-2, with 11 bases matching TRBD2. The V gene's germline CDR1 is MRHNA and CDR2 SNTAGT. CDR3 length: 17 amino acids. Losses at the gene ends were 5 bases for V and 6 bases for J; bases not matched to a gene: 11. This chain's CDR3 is CASSPLSGRAHAGELFF. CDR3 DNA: TGTGCCAGCAGTCCCCTTAGCGGGAGGGCCCACGCCGGGGAGCTGTTTTTT.